These T cell receptor beta chains were read from a single sample in a study of T-cell reconstitution after alpha-beta-depleted transplantation in children. In TCRdb, the PCR reads were re-called with MiXCR into one record per CDR3 protein. The sample records 550,000 to 800,000 distinct CDR3 sequences, approximately 14% being singletons. The material sequenced was PBMCs, taken before TCRalphabeta/CD19-depleted stem cell transplant. All receptors derive from a girl under 10 years old with congenital amegakaryocytic thrombocytopenia, due to receive a stem cell transplant. The CDR3 runs from the conserved cysteine through the conserved F or W. A D gene is named only where the DNA matches it firmly. The size field is filled for only some rows; it gives once, few, many or a size class.

clone_size	v_call	j_call	cdr3_length	d_call	cdr3_nt	cdr3_aa
many	TRBV6-1	TRBJ2-7	13	TRBD2	TGTGCCAGCGGGTTAGCGGGGGCATACGAGCAGTACTTC	CASGLAGAYEQYF
many	TRBV20-1	TRBJ2-5	14	-	TGCAGTGCTAGGAGTTTACTAGGCCAAGAGACCCAGTACTTC	CSARSLLGQETQYF
many	TRBV20-1	TRBJ1-5	15	-	TGCAGTGCTAGTCGACCGGGAGGCAGCAATCAGCCCCAGCATTTT	CSASRPGGSNQPQHF
many	TRBV2	TRBJ2-7	13	-	TGTGCCAGCAGTGACCAGGTATCCTACGAGCAGTACTTC	CASSDQVSYEQYF
few	TRBV18	TRBJ2-1	24	TRBD2	TGTGCCAGCTCACCCCTTCAGACTAGCGGGGTGCCGATTTGGGGGTTGGAGTCCTACAATGAGCAGTTCTTC	CASSPLQTSGVPIWGLESYNEQFF
-	TRBV28	TRBJ1-4	17	TRBD1	TGTGCCAGCAGTTTTTCGAGAACCGGGACAGGGGGGGAAAAACTGTTTTTT	CASSFSRTGTGGEKLFF
many	TRBV5-1	TRBJ2-5	14	-	TGCGCCAGCAGCTTGGGTACTAACCAAGAGACCCAGTACTTC	CASSLGTNQETQYF
many	TRBV4-1	TRBJ2-2	16	-	TGCGCCAGCAGCCAATTAGGGAAGATGATATCCGGGGAGCTGTTTTTT	CASSQLGKMISGELFF
few	TRBV3-1	TRBJ2-1	18	-	TGTGCCAGCACCCAAGAAGGAGTAGCGAGGCCCTCCTACAATGAGCAGTTCTTC	CASTQEGVARPSYNEQFF
few	TRBV12-3/TRBV12-4	TRBJ2-7	16	TRBD2	TGTTCTTGTACTCTGGGGGGTAGCGGGAGCTTTGGTGAGCAGTACTTC	CSCTLGGSGSFGEQYF
many	TRBV5-1	TRBJ2-3	14	-	TGCGCCAGCAGCTTGGAGTATAGCAGAGATACGCAGTATTTT	CASSLEYSRDTQYF
many	TRBV29-1	TRBJ1-2	13	-	TGCAGCGTCCTAACAGGAGGGGGTTATGGCTACACCTTC	CSVLTGGGYGYTF
many	TRBV7-8	TRBJ2-3	16	TRBD2	TGCGCCAGCAGCTTGGCCCGGACTAGCGGAACAGATACGCAGTATTTT	CASSLARTSGTDTQYF
-	TRBV5-1	TRBJ2-1	15	-	TGCGCCAGCAGTCTGACACCTCTCGGCGTCGATGAGCAGTTCTTC	CASSLTPLGVDEQFF
-	TRBV20-1	TRBJ2-1	16	TRBD2	TGCAGTGCTTTAGCGGGAGCGTTCAGCTCCTACAATGAGCAGTTCTTC	CSALAGAFSSYNEQFF
-	TRBV14	TRBJ2-1	12	-	TGTGCCAGCAGCCAAGGAGGTGTTGAGCAGTTCTTC	CASSQGGVEQFF
many	TRBV7-8	TRBJ1-5	16	-	TGTGCCAGCAGCTTAGGGCCCAGGGTCGGGAATGGGCCCCAGCATTTT	CASSLGPRVGNGPQHF
few	TRBV7-2	TRBJ2-3	15	-	TGTGCCAGCAGCTTAGTAACCGGGGAAGCAGATACGCAGTATTTT	CASSLVTGEADTQYF
many	TRBV9	TRBJ2-7	14	-	TGTGCCAGCAGCGTAGACCCGCAGGTCTACGAGCAGTACTTC	CASSVDPQVYEQYF
-	TRBV6-2/TRBV6-3	TRBJ2-7	17	-	TGTGCCAGCAGTTCCCCGAGGGCTAGCGTCAATCCCTACGAGCAGTACTTC	CASSSPRASVNPYEQYF
-	TRBV20-1	TRBJ2-5	17	TRBD2	TGCAGTGCTAGGGATTCCCGGTTAGCGGGAGGGCTGGAGACCCAGTACTTC	CSARDSRLAGGLETQYF
-	TRBV7-3	TRBJ2-1	20	TRBD2	TGTGCCAGCAGCTTATTTCCCGGACTGCTAGCGGGAGCGGGTGACAATGAGCAGTTCTTC	CASSLFPGLLAGAGDNEQFF
-	TRBV7-3	TRBJ2-1	15	-	TGTGCCAGCAGCTTAAGGGGGGGGGCCCTAAATGAGCAGTTCTTC	CASSLRGGALNEQFF
-	TRBV7-9	TRBJ2-2	15	-	TGTGCCAGCAGCTTAATCACCGGACGTCACCGGGAGCTGTTTTTT	CASSLITGRHRELFF
few	TRBV27	TRBJ2-1	17	-	TGTGCCAGCAGTCCGGGCCGGGGGTCAGGATTTGACAATGAGCAGTTCTTC	CASSPGRGSGFDNEQFF
-	TRBV5-1	TRBJ2-2	12	-	TGCGCCAGCAGTTCCGCCTTAGGGGAGCTGTTTTTT	CASSSALGELFF
-	TRBV29-1	TRBJ2-7	13	-	TGCAGCGTTGAGGAGCTCCTTGGATACGAGCAGTACTTC	CSVEELLGYEQYF
few	TRBV7-2	TRBJ2-1	13	-	TGTGCCAGCAGCCGGACTCCCTCGGATGAGCAGTTCTTC	CASSRTPSDEQFF
-	TRBV7-6	TRBJ2-6	16	-	TGTGCCAGCAGCCAATATGGAGGCTCTGGGGCCAGCGTCCTGACTTTC	CASSQYGGSGASVLTF
-	TRBV20-1	TRBJ2-7	15	TRBD2	TGCAGTGCTGAGTCCGCCCGGGAGGCCTCCTACGAGCAGTACTTC	CSAESAREASYEQYF
few	TRBV12-3/TRBV12-4	TRBJ2-2	16	TRBD2	TGTGCCAGCACCCTGATTGGCGGGAGGTTTTCCGGGGAGCTGTTTTTT	CASTLIGGRFSGELFF
few	TRBV20-1	TRBJ2-3	19	TRBD2	TGCAGTGCTATGAGTATCTTAACGGGAGGATTACATAGCACAGATACGCAGTATTTT	CSAMSILTGGLHSTDTQYF
few	TRBV27	TRBJ2-1	18	TRBD2	TGTGCCAGCAGTCCCCATGGGACTAGTTCTCTTCTGGGCAATGAGCAGTTCTTC	CASSPHGTSSLLGNEQFF
-	TRBV28	TRBJ2-1	14	TRBD1	TGTGCCAGCCAGACAGGGGGCGCCTACAATGAGCAGTTCTTC	CASQTGGAYNEQFF
many	TRBV20-1	TRBJ2-1	15	-	TGCAGTGCTAGAGCCTCCTCCCAGACTCACAATGAGCAGTTCTTC	CSARASSQTHNEQFF
few	TRBV5-1	TRBJ2-3	14	TRBD1	TGCGCCAGCAGCTATCAGGGGGCGAAAGATACGCAGTATTTT	CASSYQGAKDTQYF
many	TRBV20-1	TRBJ2-2	14	TRBD2	TGCAGTGCCCTAGCGGGATCAAGCACCGGGGAGCTGTTTTTT	CSALAGSSTGELFF
many	TRBV6-5	TRBJ2-7	13	-	TGTGCCAGCAGTTCTGCGGGCCCCTACGAGCAGTACTTC	CASSSAGPYEQYF
-	TRBV29-1	TRBJ2-7	12	-	TGCAGCGCGAGCAGGGGAGCCTACGAGCAGTACTTC	CSASRGAYEQYF
many	TRBV28	TRBJ2-5	16	TRBD1	TGTGCCAGCAGGGTTCCCCTGACAGGGTTGGGGGAGACCCAGTACTTC	CASRVPLTGLGETQYF
-	TRBV11-1	TRBJ1-2	18	-	TGTGCCAGCAGCCGAACGGGAAGTAGACCTCCCCTAAACTATGGCTACACCTTC	CASSRTGSRPPLNYGYTF
many	TRBV20-1	TRBJ2-1	11	-	TGCAGTGCTTTCCTTATGGGTGAGCAGTTCTTC	CSAFLMGEQFF
many	TRBV7-2	TRBJ2-7	12	-	TGTGCCAGCAGCCCCCCCGGGGTCGAGCAGTACTTC	CASSPPGVEQYF
many	TRBV6-1	TRBJ2-1	16	TRBD2	TGTGCCAGCAGTGACAGGTTCAGCGGGAGTTTCCATGAGCAGTTCTTC	CASSDRFSGSFHEQFF
-	TRBV5-1	TRBJ2-7	15	-	TGCGCCAGCAGCTGGGGGACCGGGACAACTTACGAGCAGTACTTC	CASSWGTGTTYEQYF
few	TRBV20-1	TRBJ2-5	15	TRBD1	TGCAGTGCTACCTTCCAGGGACAGTCGAAAGAGACCCAGTACTTC	CSATFQGQSKETQYF
-	TRBV7-9	TRBJ2-7	15	TRBD2	TGTGCCAGCAGCTCTCCTCGAACTAGCGGCTACGAGCAGTACTTC	CASSSPRTSGYEQYF